The source of this TCR beta chain is a study of cytomegalovirus exposure and HLA in healthy donors. The PCR had 60 Vbeta and 13 Jbeta primers. Produced via immunoSEQ multiplex PCR; TCRdb's table is partial and in-frame only. The data contain about 190,000 clones, approximately 82% of them singletons. Germline CDR1 and CDR2: SGHDT and YYEEEE. The CDR3 contains 14 residues. The V end was cut by 2 bases, the J end by 8 bases, with 13 bases between. V usage is TRBV5-6 and J usage is TRBJ1-4; D is ambiguous. The sequenced sample consisted of PBMCs. The TCR originated in a man aged 40-50 years in good health and CMV-seropositive. The DNA of the CDR3 is TGTGCCAGCAGCTTCAGCCGGGGTGGCGAAAAACTGTTTTTT. It translates to CASSFSRGGEKLFF.